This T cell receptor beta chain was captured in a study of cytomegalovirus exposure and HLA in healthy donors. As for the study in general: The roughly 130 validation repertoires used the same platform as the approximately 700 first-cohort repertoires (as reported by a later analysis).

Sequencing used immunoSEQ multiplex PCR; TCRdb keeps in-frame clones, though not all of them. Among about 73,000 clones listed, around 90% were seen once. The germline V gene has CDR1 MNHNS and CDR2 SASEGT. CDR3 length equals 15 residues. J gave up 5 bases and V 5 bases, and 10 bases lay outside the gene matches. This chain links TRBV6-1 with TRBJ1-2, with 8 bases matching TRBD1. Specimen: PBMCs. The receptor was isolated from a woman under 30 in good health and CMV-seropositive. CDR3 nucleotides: TGTGCCAGCAGTATAGAGCCAGGGGGCGAGTATGGCTACACCTTC. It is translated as CASSIEPGGEYGYTF.